This T cell receptor (beta chain) originates from a study of blood T cell repertoires in COVID-19. In the source study's methods: Estimation of nucleated cell counts relied on the amplification of reference gene primers. Sequencing was performed with immunoSEQ multiplex PCR; in TCRdb, only in-frame clones are kept and a portion is missing. V and J calls and clone size follow that table, whereas D and trimming were derived from the DNA. The data contain roughly 400,000 clones, around nine tenths of them seen just once; the ten biggest clones take up approximately 1.3%. Those enrolled, adults aged about 18 to 95 years, came from 25 or so US areas. Losses at the gene ends were 1 base for V and 5 bases for J; bases not matched to a gene: 5. This CDR3 has 15 residues. CDR1 and CDR2 from the germline V gene are SGHVS and FNYEAQ.

The clonotype originates from a woman between 18 and 29 years old who had been exposed to COVID-19. The J gene is TRBJ2-3, the V gene TRBV7-6; 8 bases map to TRBD2. The sample consisted of PBMCs or T cells enriched from blood (not recorded which). The CDR3 sequence: CASSLVGGTRDTQYF. CDR3 DNA: TGTGCCAGCAGCTTAGTAGGCGGGACTAGAGATACGCAGTATTTT.